Listed below are T cell receptor beta chains from one sample, sequenced in a study of blood T cell repertoires in COVID-19. Data came from immunoSEQ multiplex PCR; TCRdb stores just in-frame clones and leaves some out. The table has about 100,000 clones, approximately 91% seen once. Sequencing was performed on peripheral blood. The source is a human donor in a cohort sampled during active COVID-19. Both conserved end residues are part of each CDR3. The D gene is left open where the match is weak. Where a row states a size, it is once, few, many or the class of an expanded clone; other rows omit it.

size: -
V: TRBV19
J: TRBJ2-7
D: -
DNA: TGTGCCAGTAGTATAATTGGAGCAGAATCCTACGAGCAGTACTTC
CDR3: CASSIIGAESYEQYF

size: -
V: TRBV18
J: TRBJ1-1
D: -
DNA: TGTGCCAGCTCACCAGCAAACACAGGGAAAACTGAAGCTTTCTTT
CDR3: CASSPANTGKTEAFF

size: -
V: TRBV18
J: TRBJ2-3
D: -
DNA: TGTGCCAGCTCATCCCCAGTGACAGATACGCAGTATTTT
CDR3: CASSSPVTDTQYF

size: -
V: TRBV5-6
J: TRBJ2-7
D: -
DNA: TGTGCCAGCAGCTTGTTCTTGTCGAGACAGTCGACCTACGAGCAGTACTTC
CDR3: CASSLFLSRQSTYEQYF

size: -
V: TRBV6-5
J: TRBJ1-1
D: TRBD1
DNA: TGTGCCAGCAGTACCGGACAGGGGGTGAACACTGAAGCTTTCTTT
CDR3: CASSTGQGVNTEAFF

size: -
V: TRBV4-1
J: TRBJ1-1
D: TRBD1
DNA: TGCGCCAGCAGCCAAGTCCTGACAGGGCGTTACACTGAAGCTTTCTTT
CDR3: CASSQVLTGRYTEAFF

size: -
V: TRBV7-9
J: TRBJ2-5
D: -
DNA: TGTGCCAGCAGCTCCGTAGAGACCCAGTACTTC
CDR3: CASSSVETQYF

size: -
V: TRBV5-6
J: TRBJ2-6
D: -
DNA: TGTGCCAGCAGCTCTCCTGGGGCCAACGTCCTGACTTTC
CDR3: CASSSPGANVLTF

size: -
V: TRBV6-6
J: TRBJ2-3
D: -
DNA: TGTGCCAGCAGTTCGGTGGATACGCAGTATTTT
CDR3: CASSSVDTQYF

size: -
V: TRBV5-4
J: TRBJ1-2
D: -
DNA: TGTGCCAGCACCGAGTTTGGGGGGAGAGGCTATGGCTACACCTTC
CDR3: CASTEFGGRGYGYTF

size: few
V: TRBV4-2
J: TRBJ1-5
D: -
DNA: TGTGCCAGCAGCCAAGAGACAGACAATCAGCCCCAGCATTTT
CDR3: CASSQETDNQPQHF

size: once
V: TRBV3-1/TRBV3-2
J: TRBJ2-1
D: -
DNA: TGTGCCAGCAGCCAAGAGGGGGCAGGGGCGAACTCCTACAATGAGCAGTTCTTC
CDR3: CASSQEGAGANSYNEQFF

size: -
V: TRBV7-9
J: TRBJ2-7
D: -
DNA: TGTGCCAGCAGCTTAGGTGCGGGACAGCTCTACGAGCAGTACTTC
CDR3: CASSLGAGQLYEQYF

size: -
V: TRBV5-1
J: TRBJ2-7
D: TRBD2
DNA: TGCGCCAGCAGCACCGGGACTAGCGGGGGGAACTACGAGCAGTACTTC
CDR3: CASSTGTSGGNYEQYF

size: -
V: TRBV4-1
J: TRBJ1-3
D: -
DNA: TGCGCCAGCAGCCAAGATTGGCGAAACACCATATATTTT
CDR3: CASSQDWRNTIYF

size: -
V: TRBV10-1
J: TRBJ1-1
D: -
DNA: TGCGCCAGCAGAAGGACACACTGGGACACTGAAGCTTTCTTT
CDR3: CASRRTHWDTEAFF

size: -
V: TRBV6-2/TRBV6-3
J: TRBJ2-3
D: TRBD2
DNA: TGTGCCAGCAGTTACCTGGGACTAGCGGGGGGGCTACCCACAGATACGCAGTATTTT
CDR3: CASSYLGLAGGLPTDTQYF

size: -
V: TRBV9
J: TRBJ2-3
D: TRBD2
DNA: TGTGCCAGCAGCGTAGAAGGAGCGGGGGGGCTTACGCAGTATTTT
CDR3: CASSVEGAGGLTQYF

size: -
V: TRBV30
J: TRBJ2-3
D: -
DNA: TGTGCCTTGGACAGAAGCACAGATACGCAGTATTTT
CDR3: CALDRSTDTQYF

size: -
V: TRBV6-5
J: TRBJ2-7
D: TRBD1
DNA: TGTGCCAGCAGGCAACAGGGGGCGCAGGCCTACGAGCAGTACTTC
CDR3: CASRQQGAQAYEQYF

size: once
V: TRBV4-1
J: TRBJ2-3
D: -
DNA: TGCGCCAGCAGCCAAGGGGCATCAGATACGCAGTATTTT
CDR3: CASSQGASDTQYF